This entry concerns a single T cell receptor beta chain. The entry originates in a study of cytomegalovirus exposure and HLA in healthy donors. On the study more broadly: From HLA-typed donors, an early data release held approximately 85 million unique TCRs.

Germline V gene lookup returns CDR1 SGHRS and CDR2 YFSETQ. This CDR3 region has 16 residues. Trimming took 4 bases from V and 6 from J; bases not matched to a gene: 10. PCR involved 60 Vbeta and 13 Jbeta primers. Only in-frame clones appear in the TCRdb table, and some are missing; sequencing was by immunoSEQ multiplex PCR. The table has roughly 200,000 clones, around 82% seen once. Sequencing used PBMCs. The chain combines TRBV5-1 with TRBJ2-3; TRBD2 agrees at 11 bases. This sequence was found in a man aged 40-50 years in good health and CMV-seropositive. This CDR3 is CASSPHSGRAGDTQYF. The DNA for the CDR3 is TGCGCCAGCAGCCCTCATAGCGGGAGGGCCGGGGATACGCAGTATTTT.